This is a list of T cell receptor beta chains from one sample in a study of blood T cell repertoires in COVID-19. Here immunoSEQ multiplex PCR was the method, and the copy in TCRdb shows in-frame clones only, minus some. This sample yields a few hundred thousand clones, of which about 88% are seen a single time; approximately 1% belongs to the top ten. Input material: PBMCs or T cells enriched from blood (not recorded which). These receptors were collected from a woman younger than 45 who had recovered from COVID-19. Each CDR3 is given with its conserved first and last residue. D genes are given only for firm matches. Expanded clones get a size class; other rows say once, few or many, or leave the size out.

clone size: NA; J gene: TRBJ2-1; D gene: TRBD2; CDR3 length: 14; V gene: TRBV5-4; CDR3 protein: CASILSGEDNEQFF; CDR3 DNA: TGTGCCAGCATTCTTAGCGGGGAGGACAATGAGCAGTTCTTC
clone size: NA; J gene: TRBJ2-7; D gene: NA; CDR3 length: 13; V gene: TRBV3-1/TRBV3-2; CDR3 protein: CASSQVSSYEQYF; CDR3 DNA: TGTGCCAGCAGCCAGGTCAGCTCCTACGAGCAGTACTTC
clone size: NA; J gene: TRBJ2-3; D gene: NA; CDR3 length: 14; V gene: TRBV18; CDR3 protein: CASSSGQFTDTQYF; CDR3 DNA: TGTGCCAGCTCAAGCGGACAGTTCACAGATACGCAGTATTTT
clone size: NA; J gene: TRBJ1-3; D gene: NA; CDR3 length: 15; V gene: TRBV7-2; CDR3 protein: CASSLESLSGNTIYF; CDR3 DNA: TGTGCCAGCAGCTTAGAGAGTCTCTCTGGAAACACCATATATTTT
clone size: NA; J gene: TRBJ2-5; D gene: TRBD1; CDR3 length: 15; V gene: TRBV7-2; CDR3 protein: CASSLAPGQGETQYF; CDR3 DNA: TGTGCCAGCAGCTTAGCGCCGGGACAGGGGGAGACCCAGTACTTC
clone size: NA; J gene: TRBJ1-5; D gene: NA; CDR3 length: 16; V gene: TRBV5-4; CDR3 protein: CASSSGPKGSNQPQHF; CDR3 DNA: TGTGCCAGCAGCTCTGGTCCGAAGGGGAGCAATCAGCCCCAGCATTTT
clone size: NA; J gene: TRBJ2-7; D gene: NA; CDR3 length: 13; V gene: TRBV12-3/TRBV12-4; CDR3 protein: CASSSTALNEQYF; CDR3 DNA: TGTGCCAGCAGTTCCACCGCCCTAAACGAGCAGTACTTC
clone size: few; J gene: TRBJ2-7; D gene: NA; CDR3 length: 15; V gene: TRBV5-4; CDR3 protein: CASSLGTLSSYEQYF; CDR3 DNA: TGTGCCAGCAGCTTGGGGACACTCAGCTCCTACGAGCAGTACTTC
clone size: NA; J gene: TRBJ1-5; D gene: TRBD1; CDR3 length: 17; V gene: TRBV30; CDR3 protein: CAWSADRGEGSNQPQHF; CDR3 DNA: TGTGCCTGGAGTGCGGACAGGGGCGAAGGAAGCAATCAGCCCCAGCATTTT
clone size: NA; J gene: TRBJ1-6; D gene: NA; CDR3 length: 15; V gene: TRBV10-1; CDR3 protein: CASSEWTAGPPPLHF; CDR3 DNA: TGCGCCAGCAGTGAGTGGACGGCGGGACCCCCACCCCTCCACTTT
clone size: NA; J gene: TRBJ1-5; D gene: TRBD1; CDR3 length: 14; V gene: TRBV2; CDR3 protein: CASRTGMGNQPQHF; CDR3 DNA: TGTGCCAGCAGGACAGGGATGGGCAATCAGCCCCAGCATTTT
clone size: NA; J gene: TRBJ2-7; D gene: TRBD1; CDR3 length: 16; V gene: TRBV7-2; CDR3 protein: CASSLSWDRALNEQYF; CDR3 DNA: TGTGCCAGCAGCTTATCTTGGGACAGGGCTTTGAACGAGCAGTACTTC
clone size: NA; J gene: TRBJ1-5; D gene: NA; CDR3 length: 15; V gene: TRBV6-6; CDR3 protein: CASSYMGASNQPQHF; CDR3 DNA: TGTGCCAGCAGTTACATGGGGGCCAGCAATCAGCCCCAGCATTTT
clone size: NA; J gene: TRBJ1-3; D gene: TRBD1; CDR3 length: 17; V gene: TRBV12-5; CDR3 protein: CASGPTGALSSGNTIYF; CDR3 DNA: TGTGCTAGTGGCCCTACAGGGGCCTTAAGCTCTGGAAACACCATATATTTT